These T cell receptor beta chains were read from a single sample in a study of T-cell reconstitution after alpha-beta-depleted transplantation in children. TCRdb reanalysed the PCR reads using MiXCR and keeps one entry per CDR3 protein. This table has roughly 190,000 distinct CDR3 sequences, 13% to 15% appearing once. This specimen was PBMCs from the stem cell graft donor, taken from the stem cell graft. These receptors came from a human donor who donated a stem cell graft to a child with acute lymphoblastic leukemia. The CDR3 runs from the conserved cysteine through the conserved F or W. A D gene is named only where the DNA matches it firmly. A row's size may be missing; if present it is once, few, many or a size class.

clone size,J gene,V gene,D gene,CDR3 protein,CDR3 DNA
many,TRBJ2-5,TRBV5-6,-,CASSLDGRAQETQYF,TGTGCCAGCAGCTTGGACGGCAGGGCGCAAGAGACCCAGTACTTC
many,TRBJ2-7,TRBV28,-,CASRSTKGRYF,TGTGCCAGCAGGTCGACCAAGGGTCGGTACTTC
few,TRBJ2-7,TRBV4-1,-,CASSQDSPPQIYEQYF,TGCGCCAGCAGCCAAGACTCCCCCCCACAGATCTACGAGCAGTACTTC
-,TRBJ2-1,TRBV7-6,TRBD2,CASSLSLAGMYNEQFF,TGTGCCAGCAGCTTAAGTCTAGCGGGGATGTACAATGAGCAGTTCTTC
many,TRBJ1-1,TRBV29-1,TRBD1,CSVERDRGREDLEAFF,TGCAGCGTTGAAAGAGACAGGGGGCGCGAAGATCTTGAAGCTTTCTTT
many,TRBJ2-5,TRBV28,-,CASRGGPRAFGETQYF,TGTGCCAGCAGGGGAGGTCCTCGGGCGTTCGGAGAGACCCAGTACTTC
few,TRBJ2-7,TRBV7-9,-,CASSTRTDLGSYF,TGTGCCAGCAGCACAAGGACGGATCTTGGGTCGTACTTC
many,TRBJ1-2,TRBV12-3/TRBV12-4,TRBD1,CASSDRGLFGGYTF,TGTGCCAGCAGCGACAGGGGGTTGTTCGGCGGCTACACCTTC
-,TRBJ1-1,TRBV23-1,-,CARRVTMNTEAFF,TGCGCCAGGCGCGTTACAATGAACACTGAAGCTTTCTTT
-,TRBJ1-1,TRBV27,TRBD1,CASSLRYFDRGLRERRSTEAFF,TGTGCCAGCAGTTTACGATATTTTGACAGGGGGTTAAGGGAACGCCGAAGCACTGAAGCTTTCTTT
many,TRBJ2-2,TRBV4-1,TRBD2,CASSRLAGGGNGELFF,TGCGCCAGCAGCCGACTAGCGGGAGGCGGGAACGGGGAGCTGTTTTTT
-,TRBJ1-1,TRBV7-9,-,CASSLVSEMNTEAFF,TGTGCCAGCAGCTTAGTGTCAGAGATGAACACTGAAGCTTTCTTT
-,TRBJ2-3,TRBV5-1,-,CASSLVLATDTQYF,TGCGCCAGCAGCTTGGTCCTAGCCACAGATACGCAGTATTTT
few,TRBJ1-2,TRBV12-3/TRBV12-4,-,CASSSPGSNGYTF,TGTGCCAGCAGTTCACCCGGATCGAATGGCTACACCTTC
many,TRBJ1-6,TRBV7-9,-,CASSFDGSYNSPLHF,TGTGCCAGCAGCTTCGACGGCTCCTATAATTCACCCCTCCACTTT
many,TRBJ2-4,TRBV20-1,-,CSARRGSKNIQYF,TGCAGTGCTCGACGGGGATCCAAAAACATTCAGTACTTC
many,TRBJ2-7,TRBV18,-,CASSPPPGYEQYF,TGTGCCAGCTCACCCCCCCCGGGCTACGAGCAGTACTTC
few,TRBJ2-2,TRBV4-1,-,CASSQVGSGGNANTGELFF,TGCGCCAGCAGCCAAGTAGGGAGCGGAGGAAACGCGAACACCGGGGAGCTGTTTTTT
many,TRBJ1-1,TRBV5-6,TRBD1,CASSLLQGWTEAFF,TGTGCCAGCAGCTTGCTACAGGGGTGGACTGAAGCTTTCTTT
many,TRBJ1-1,TRBV10-3,TRBD1,CAISESTGGGAYAFF,TGTGCCATCAGTGAGTCGACTGGAGGGGGCGCGTACGCTTTCTTT
many,TRBJ2-5,TRBV7-9,-,CASTLSDSQETQYF,TGTGCCAGCACCTTGTCGGACAGCCAAGAGACCCAGTACTTC
few,TRBJ2-6,TRBV29-1,-,CSVQGSGANVLTF,TGCAGCGTTCAGGGTTCGGGGGCCAACGTCCTGACTTTC
many,TRBJ2-1,TRBV6-5,-,CASRVVEGGDNEQFF,TGTGCCAGCAGGGTCGTGGAGGGAGGTGACAATGAGCAGTTCTTC
many,TRBJ2-1,TRBV20-1,-,CSARMRVKYNEQFF,TGCAGTGCTAGAATGCGGGTGAAATACAATGAGCAGTTCTTC
many,TRBJ1-1,TRBV6-5,-,CASSPGKNTEAFF,TGTGCCAGCAGTCCAGGCAAGAACACTGAAGCTTTCTTT
many,TRBJ2-4,TRBV3-1,-,CASSPRAVLAKNIQYF,TGTGCCAGCAGCCCAAGGGCCGTACTGGCCAAAAACATTCAGTACTTC
many,TRBJ2-7,TRBV12-3/TRBV12-4,-,CASSQGGPEQYF,TGTGCCAGCAGTCAAGGAGGGCCCGAGCAGTACTTC
many,TRBJ2-5,TRBV20-1,-,CSAIDRYQETQYF,TGCAGTGCTATCGACAGGTACCAAGAGACCCAGTACTTC
few,TRBJ1-6,TRBV12-3/TRBV12-4,-,CASSPDRRSPLHF,TGTGCCAGCAGTCCTGACAGAAGATCACCCCTCCACTTT
many,TRBJ2-1,TRBV27,TRBD2,CASSLVSGSGNEQFF,TGTGCCAGCAGTTTAGTTAGCGGGAGCGGGAATGAGCAGTTCTTC
many,TRBJ1-1,TRBV12-3/TRBV12-4,TRBD1,CASRIPGGTEAFF,TGTGCCAGCAGAATACCAGGGGGCACTGAAGCTTTCTTT
few,TRBJ2-1,TRBV5-1,-,CASSLDPASSYNEQFF,TGCGCCAGCAGCTTAGATCCCGCCAGCTCCTACAATGAGCAGTTCTTC
few,TRBJ2-3,TRBV7-9,-,CASSSTLKGSSDTQYF,TGTGCCAGCAGCTCTACCCTCAAAGGATCATCCGATACGCAGTATTTT
many,TRBJ2-2,TRBV10-3,TRBD2,CAIRTSGRAIPGELFF,TGTGCCATCCGGACTAGCGGGAGGGCCATCCCCGGGGAGCTGTTTTTT
many,TRBJ2-5,TRBV4-1,-,CASSQPTRVETQYF,TGCGCCAGCAGCCAACCGACACGGGTGGAGACCCAGTACTTC
many,TRBJ1-6,TRBV30,-,CAWSNRDNSPLHF,TGTGCCTGGAGTAACAGAGATAATTCACCCCTCCACTTT
many,TRBJ2-7,TRBV29-1,TRBD2,CSVEGGRAAEQYF,TGCAGCGTTGAGGGCGGGAGGGCCGCCGAGCAGTACTTC
-,TRBJ1-5,TRBV2,TRBD1,CASSEDRGRGTQPQHF,TGTGCCAGCAGTGAAGACAGGGGGCGAGGCACTCAGCCCCAGCATTTT
many,TRBJ2-1,TRBV5-1,TRBD2,CASSHPEASGKTYNEQFF,TGCGCCAGCAGCCACCCGGAGGCTAGCGGGAAAACTTACAATGAGCAGTTCTTC
many,TRBJ1-3,TRBV4-1,-,CASSQDNSGNTIYF,TGCGCCAGCAGCCAAGACAACTCTGGAAACACCATATATTTT
many,TRBJ2-7,TRBV10-3,-,CAISQNPSYEQYF,TGTGCCATCTCGCAGAATCCTTCCTACGAGCAGTACTTC
-,TRBJ2-1,TRBV20-1,TRBD2,CSARGGTSGYYSYNEQFF,TGCAGTGCTAGGGGCGGGACTAGCGGCTATTATTCCTACAATGAGCAGTTCTTC
many,TRBJ2-1,TRBV20-1,TRBD2,CSANGLAEYNEQFF,TGCAGTGCTAATGGACTAGCGGAATACAATGAGCAGTTCTTC
many,TRBJ1-1,TRBV10-3,-,CAISGSTRRQSEAFF,TGTGCCATCAGTGGGTCGACCCGGAGACAGTCAGAAGCTTTCTTT